This T cell receptor (beta chain) was recovered during a study of blood T cell repertoires in COVID-19. For the study at large: Sample material is recorded as cDNA or gDNA derived from T cells, B-cell-depleted T cells, or PBMCs.

Authors' processing steps: Nucleated cell number was recorded as an estimate derived from reference gene primer amplification. Measured with immunoSEQ multiplex PCR; TCRdb has only the in-frame clones, and not every one. V and J calls and clone size are those listed in that table; D and trimming were worked out from the DNA. The data hold approximately 110,000 clones, with approximately 74% observed a single time. The CDR3 totals 12 residues. Germline V gene data show CDR1 as SGHTA and CDR2 as FQGTGA. V lost 2 bases and J lost 8, with 7 bases in between. This chain joins TRBV7-3 and TRBJ2-4, with D possibly matching TRBD2 (5 bases). The clonotype was recovered from a man aged 80 or over with COVID-19, enrolled during active disease. The sequenced sample was peripheral blood. The CDR3 protein is CASSLVGDIQYF. DNA for the CDR3: TGTGCCAGCAGCTTAGTCGGGGACATTCAGTACTTC.